These 15 T cell receptor beta chains originate from one sample sequenced in a study of shared clonotypes between healthy human individuals. Using immunoSEQ multiplex PCR, the repertoire was profiled, and TCRdb retains in-frame clones only, with some absent. This table has around 2.3 million clones, approximately 95% appearing once. The sequencing sample was made of naive CD4+ T cells sorted from blood. The subset was: CD45RA+ positively selected. The receptors originated from a man younger than 35 in good health.

The genes are TRBV6-5 and TRBJ2-5; D perhaps matches TRBD1 (6 bases). V lost 4 bases and J 4 bases, leaving 13 bases between the germline ends. CDR3 size: 14 residues. Germline CDR1 reads MNHEY; CDR2 reads SVGAGI. CDR3 sequence reads: CASSFLTGGETQYF. The CDR3 DNA is TGTGCCAGCAGTTTTTTGACAGGAGGAGAGACCCAGTACTTC.

This chain uses TRBV19 with TRBJ1-1, with no clear D. Germline assignment: CDR1 LNHDA and CDR2 SQIVND (reference sequence). Trimming took 5 bases from V and 7 from J, leaving 17 bases between them. The CDR3 covers 14 residues. The CDR3 coding sequence is TGTGCCAGTAGTCCTGGGGTCCTCCGGGTTGAAGCTTTCTTT. Residues: CASSPGVLRVEAFF.

This chain connects TRBV11-2 to TRBJ1-5, with 11 bases fitting TRBD1. CDR1 and CDR2 (germline): SGHAT, FQNNGV. The CDR3 is 15 residues long. J gave up 4 bases and V 5 bases, and 4 bases lay outside the gene matches. The CDR3 reads CASSPGQGANQPQHF. CDR3 bases: TGTGCCAGCAGCCCAGGACAGGGGGCAAATCAGCCCCAGCATTTT.

The V gene is TRBV27, the J gene TRBJ2-5; D unresolved. The CDR3 is 12 amino acids. V lost 7 bases, J lost 2 bases, and 8 bases lay in between. Germline assignment: CDR1 MNHEY and CDR2 SMNVEV (reference sequence). For the CDR3, the DNA is TGTGCCAGCACTGAGCCTCAAGAGACCCAGTACTTC. It yields the protein CASTEPQETQYF.

V gene TRBV7-8 combines with J gene TRBJ2-7; the D is unclear. This CDR3 has 14 residues. CDR1 is SGHVS, CDR2 FQNEAQ, per germline. V was clipped by 3 bases and J by 0 bases, with 9 bases between them. In DNA, the CDR3 is TGTGCCAGCAGCTTCGGCAGCATCTCCTACGAGCAGTACTTC. As protein: CASSFGSISYEQYF.

V usage is TRBV5-4 and J usage is TRBJ2-7, with no clear D. V was trimmed by 1 base and J by 0 bases, leaving 11 bases between them. The CDR3 extends over 15 amino acids. Germline V gene sequence: CDR1 SGHNT, CDR2 YYREEE (reference sequence). CDR3 loop: CASSLYELSSYEQYF. The DNA for the CDR3 is TGTGCCAGCAGCTTGTATGAATTAAGCTCCTACGAGCAGTACTTC.

This sequence joins TRBV28 and TRBJ1-6; D unclear. Per germline, CDR1 MDHEN and CDR2 SYDVKM. This CDR3 has 14 amino acids. V was shortened by 3 bases and J by 0 bases, with 3 bases between the two germline ends. The CDR3 spells CASSFHSYNSPLHF. CDR3 sequence (DNA): TGTGCCAGCAGTTTTCACTCCTATAATTCACCCCTCCACTTT.

J is TRBJ2-1 and V is TRBV4-3; TRBD2 might be the D (5 bases). This CDR3 contains 17 residues. V lost 0 bases, J lost 2 bases, and 14 bases lay in between. The germline V gene has CDR1 LGHNA and CDR2 YSLEER. The CDR3 protein is CASSQDLPGNPYNEQFF. CDR3 nucleotides: TGCGCCAGCAGCCAAGATCTTCCGGGAAACCCCTACAATGAGCAGTTCTTC.

A word on this clone: This sequence may be a read error, since a much larger clone differs from it by one base. V gene TRBV28 combines with J gene TRBJ2-1; D ambiguous. The CDR3 covers 11 residues. The germline V gene encodes CDR1 MDHEN and CDR2 SYDVKM. The V and J ends lost 4 bases and 3 bases respectively, with 1 base between them. This CDR3 is CASSYYNEQFF. CDR3 in DNA: TGTGCCAGCAGTTACTACAATGAGCAGTTCTTC.

The chain combines TRBV4-1 with TRBJ2-2; 12 positions match TRBD1. The junction had 6 bases not matched to a gene; V was cut back by 4 bases and J by 6 bases. Germline CDR1 MGHRA, CDR2 YSYEKL. This CDR3 has 16 amino acids. The CDR3 spells CASSRGQGALSGELFF. CDR3 coding DNA: TGCGCCAGCAGCCGGGGACAGGGGGCTTTATCCGGGGAGCTGTTTTTT.

The chain has TRBV7-6 and TRBJ2-7; the D is unclear. The CDR3 runs 14 residues. Trimming pared 5 bases from V and 1 base from J, leaving 12 bases between. Germline CDR1 and CDR2: SGHVS and FNYEAQ. The CDR3 protein is CASSRSSGSYEQYF. The CDR3 DNA is TGTGCCAGCAGCCGATCATCCGGATCCTACGAGCAGTACTTC.

The rearrangement uses TRBV21-1 and TRBJ1-2; the table's TRBD1 call for D was not verified on the DNA. TRBV21-1 is a pseudogene locus. The CDR3 is 16 amino acids. CDR3 region: CASSKEQGGQPYGYTF. DNA of the CDR3: TGTGCCAGCAGCAAAGAACAGGGTGGACAGCCCTATGGCTACACCTTC.

The chain combines TRBV6-5 with TRBJ2-7; 7 positions agree with TRBD1. The CDR3 sequence is 15 residues long. Trimming cost V 0 bases and J 1 base; bases outside gene matches: 3. Germline V gives CDR1 MNHEY, CDR2 SVGAGI. The CDR3 nucleotides read TGTGCCAGCAGTTACTCAGAGGGACAGTCCTACGAGCAGTACTTC. The encoded protein is CASSYSEGQSYEQYF.

The chain combines TRBV6-6 with TRBJ1-1, with D perhaps TRBD1 (5 bases). Germline CDR1 and CDR2: MNHNY and SVGAGI (reference sequence). V was shortened by 0 bases and J by 1 base, with 9 bases between the two germline ends. This CDR3 has 15 amino acids. This CDR3 reads CASSYSRQGNTEAFF. CDR3 coding DNA: TGTGCCAGCAGTTACTCGAGGCAGGGGAACACTGAAGCTTTCTTT.

The chain couples TRBV18 to TRBJ1-2, with D uncertain. The CDR3 totals 13 residues. V was clipped by 0 bases and J by 8 bases, with 10 bases between them. CDR1 is KGHSH, CDR2 LQKENI, per germline. The CDR3: CASSPPPRNGYTF. The CDR3 region has the DNA TGTGCCAGCTCACCACCCCCCCGTAACGGCTACACCTTC.